Below, 8 T cell receptor beta chains from the same sample are listed, as sequenced in a study of OX40 agonist ivuxolimab in advanced cancers. The method was immunoSEQ multiplex PCR; TCRdb's version includes in-frame clones alone and lacks a portion of them. The sample includes roughly 56,000 clones, about 82% seen only once; the top ten take roughly 3%. The starting material was CD4+ or CD8+ T cells sorted from blood, obtained in a trial of the OX40 agonist ivuxolimab. These receptors were obtained from an adult with an advanced solid tumor such as melanoma, head and neck, liver or kidney cancer.

The chain combines TRBV5-1 with TRBJ2-6; D is ambiguous. There are 16 residues in the CDR3. V was shortened by 4 bases and J by 4 bases, with 15 bases between the two germline ends. The germline V gene has CDR1 SGHRS and CDR2 YFSETQ. The CDR3 spells CASSPLVLRGANVLTF. The DNA for the CDR3 is TGCGCCAGCAGCCCTTTGGTTTTGCGGGGGGCCAACGTCCTGACTTTC.

This sequence joins TRBV9 and TRBJ2-1; D is ambiguous. Trimming pared 0 bases from V and 2 bases from J, leaving 9 bases between. The CDR3 has 15 residues. Looked up from germline, CDR1 is SGDLS and CDR2 is YYNGEE. CDR3 in DNA: TGTGCCAGCAGCGTAGAAGGGTTCCCCTACAATGAGCAGTTCTTC. Amino acids: CASSVEGFPYNEQFF.

This chain joins TRBV5-6 and TRBJ2-3, with D perhaps assigned TRBD1 or TRBD2 (5 bases each). Trimming took off 1 base at V and 3 bases at J, with 12 bases between the two ends. In germline, CDR1 is SGHDT, CDR2 YYEEEE. The CDR3 covers 15 residues. For the CDR3, the DNA is TGTGCCAGCAGCTTGAGGTCAGGGAGAACAGATACGCAGTATTTT. Translated: CASSLRSGRTDTQYF.

The chain employs TRBV6-1 and TRBJ2-1; D is undetermined. The CDR3 runs 11 residues. The germline gives CDR1 MNHNS, CDR2 SASEGT. Trimming stripped 5 bases from V and 6 bases from J, with 5 bases between. The CDR3: CASSRGNEQFF. The CDR3 DNA follows: TGTGCCAGCAGTAGAGGCAATGAGCAGTTCTTC.

This chain connects TRBV28 to TRBJ1-6; D is uncertain. The V end lost 4 bases, the J end lost 4 bases, and 11 bases lay between the germline ends. Germline CDR1 and CDR2: MDHEN and SYDVKM. CDR3 length: 15 residues. This CDR3 reads CASSSATSYNSPLHF. The DNA of the CDR3 is TGTGCCAGCAGTTCGGCGACATCTTATAATTCACCCCTCCACTTT.

This clone is a singleton in its sample. A read error is possible here, since a much larger clone lies one base away. This CDR3 is also generated by other DNA sequences in the sample. V usage is TRBV11-2 and J usage is TRBJ1-2; the D is unclear. CDR1 and CDR2 (germline): SGHAT, FQNNGV. Trimming shortened V by 3 bases and J by 2 bases, and 7 bases separated the two germline ends. The CDR3 is 13 amino acids. The CDR3 DNA reads TGTGCCAGCAGCTTTCCGGGGAACTATGGCTACACCTTC. This sequence encodes CASSFPGNYGYTF. Variable domain in full (rest from reference TRBV11-2 and TRBJ1-2): EAGVAQSPRYKIIEKRQSVAFWCNPISGHATLYWYQQILGQGPKLLIQFQNNGVVDDSQLPKDRFSAERLKGVDSTLKIQPAKLEDSAVYLCASSFPGNYGYTFGSGTRLTVV.

The chain couples TRBV28 to TRBJ2-5; 7 nucleotides align to TRBD2. With V trimmed by 7 bases and J by 5 bases, 16 bases remained unmatched. Germline-derived CDR1 and CDR2 are MDHEN and SYDVKM. The CDR3 runs 16 residues. The CDR3 protein is CASTPGAGPMGETQYF. DNA for the CDR3: TGTGCCAGCACCCCGGGAGCGGGGCCTATGGGGGAGACCCAGTACTTC. Full variable domain (missing parts from reference TRBV28 and TRBJ2-5): DVKVTQSSRYLVKRTGEKVFLECVQDMDHENMFWYRQDPGLGLRLIYFSYDVKMKEKGDIPEGYSVSREKKERFSLILESASTNQTSMYLCASTPGAGPMGETQYFGPGTRLLVL.

This clone was picked up one time. The J gene is TRBJ2-5, the V gene TRBV6-1; 7 bases agree with TRBD1. The CDR3 sequence is 15 residues long. After removal of 1 base from V and 4 bases from J, the junction contained 6 bases not matched to a gene. Germline CDR1 and CDR2: MNHNS and SASEGT. CDR3 bases: TGTGCCAGCAGTGAAGAGGGGGCAGGGGGAGAGACCCAGTACTTC. Translation gives CASSEEGAGGETQYF.